Below are 14 T cell receptor beta chains sequenced from a single sample in a study of blood T cell repertoires in COVID-19. Produced via immunoSEQ multiplex PCR; TCRdb's table is partial and in-frame only. The data hold about 340,000 clones, with approximately 82% observed a single time. Source material: peripheral blood. The source is a man aged 25 to 45 with active or convalescent COVID-19.

The V call is TRBV10-3, the J call TRBJ2-3; 13 bases map to TRBD2. This CDR3 is built from 16 residues. Trimming took 6 bases from V and 0 from J; bases not matched to a gene: 3. Per germline, CDR1 ENHRY and CDR2 SYGVKD. CDR3 region: CAIRRGLAGSTDTQYF. The CDR3 nucleotides are TGTGCCATCAGGAGGGGACTAGCGGGGAGCACAGATACGCAGTATTTT.

The V and J genes are TRBV11-2 and TRBJ2-1; D is perhaps TRBD1 (5 bases). CDR1 and CDR2 (germline): SGHAT, FQNNGV. This CDR3 spans 13 amino acids. With 1 base removed from V and 8 bases from J, the gap between germline ends came to 9 bases. The CDR3 DNA follows: TGTGCCAGCAGCTTAGGGCAGGGCGATGAGCAGTTCTTC. It specifies CASSLGQGDEQFF. Variable domain in full (rest from reference TRBV11-2 and TRBJ2-1): EAGVAQSPRYKIIEKRQSVAFWCNPISGHATLYWYQQILGQGPKLLIQFQNNGVVDDSQLPKDRFSAERLKGVDSTLKIQPAKLEDSAVYLCASSLGQGDEQFFGPGTRLTVL.

The V call is TRBV7-9, the J call TRBJ1-4, with 9 nucleotides matching TRBD1. The CDR3 spans 15 residues. Germline trimming cut 5 bases from V and 6 bases from J; bases unmatched to any gene: 7. Per the germline V gene, CDR1 is SEHNR and CDR2 is FQNEAQ (reference sequence). CDR3 in DNA: TGTGCCAGCAGCCACCCGGGACAGGGATATGAAAAACTGTTTTTT. This gives the protein CASSHPGQGYEKLFF.

The chain is built from TRBV5-1 and TRBJ2-7, with 10 bases lining up with TRBD2. CDR1 and CDR2 (germline): SGHRS, YFSETQ. The V segment lost 4 bases and the J segment 1 base; nucleotides outside the gene matches: 5. This CDR3 contains 15 residues. CDR3 sequence reads: CASSPVSGGSYEQYF. The CDR3 nucleotides read TGCGCCAGCAGCCCCGTTAGCGGGGGGTCCTACGAGCAGTACTTC. The full variable domain, completed using reference TRBV5-1 and TRBJ2-7, is KAGVTQTPRYLIKTRGQQVTLSCSPISGHRSVSWYQQTPGQGLQFLFEYFSETQRNKGNFPGRFSGRQFSNSRSEMNVSTLELGDSALYLCASSPVSGGSYEQYFGPGTRLTVT.

The gene calls are TRBV18 and TRBJ1-1; 7 bases line up with TRBD1. After removal of 5 bases from V and 5 bases from J, the junction contained 5 bases not matched to a gene. The CDR3 is 13 amino acids. CDR1 and CDR2 from the germline V gene are KGHSH and LQKENI. The CDR3: CASSEGARTEAFF. The CDR3 coding sequence is TGTGCCAGCTCAGAGGGGGCTCGGACTGAAGCTTTCTTT.

V and J are TRBV19 and TRBJ2-5; tentatively, D is TRBD1 (5 bases). The CDR3 totals 13 residues. The ends were cut back, 7 bases at V and 4 bases at J, with 13 bases in the middle. Germline assignment: CDR1 LNHDA and CDR2 SQIVND (reference sequence). As DNA, the CDR3 is TGTGCCAGTACGCAGGGAAGTTTAGAGACCCAGTACTTC. Translated: CASTQGSLETQYF.

This clone has just one count. The V and J genes are TRBV6-2 or TRBV6-3 and TRBJ2-3, with 7 bases matching TRBD2. The junction had 7 bases not matched to a gene; V was cut back by 2 bases and J by 5 bases. Germline lookup yields CDR1 MNHEY and CDR2 SVGEGT. The CDR3 loop spans 15 amino acids. This CDR3 is CASSYGAGEVDTQYF. DNA for the CDR3: TGTGCCAGCAGTTACGGGGCGGGGGAGGTAGATACGCAGTATTTT.

This chain uses TRBV6-5 with TRBJ2-7; D call uncertain. The CDR3 has 12 amino acids. The V gene lost 4 bases and the J gene lost 3 bases, with 7 bases spanning the gap. Germline loops: CDR1 MNHEY, CDR2 SVGAGI. This chain's CDR3 is CASSSSRYEQYF. The CDR3 DNA reads TGTGCCAGCAGTTCCAGTCGCTACGAGCAGTACTTC.

The chain couples TRBV19 to TRBJ1-6, with D tentatively TRBD1 (5 bases). Between the trimmed V and J ends, which lost 8 bases and 9 bases, there was a span of 14 bases. Germline loops: CDR1 LNHDA, CDR2 SQIVND (reference sequence). There are 13 residues in the CDR3. The CDR3 sequence is CASSRDWGSPLHF. The CDR3 coding sequence is TGTGCCAGTTCGAGGGACTGGGGTTCACCCCTCCACTTT.

In its sample, this clone was seen a few times. This sequence joins TRBV29-1 and TRBJ2-7; D might be TRBD2 (5 bases). Germline V gene sequence: CDR1 SQVTM, CDR2 ANQGSEA. CDR3 length equals 11 residues. The V end was cut by 4 bases, the J end by 6 bases, with 10 bases between. The CDR3 DNA is TGCAGCGTTGTCGAGGGTGGCGAGCAGTACTTC. As protein: CSVVEGGEQYF.

The chain has TRBV2 and TRBJ2-5; D unclear. CDR3 length equals 12 residues. Per germline, CDR1 SNHLY and CDR2 FYNNEI. V was pared by 11 bases and J by 0 bases, with 10 bases between. CDR3 nucleotides: TGTGCCGGATCAGGAAACCAAGAGACCCAGTACTTC. Translated: CAGSGNQETQYF. The whole variable domain, filled in from reference TRBV2 and TRBJ2-5, reads EPEVTQTPSHQVTQMGQEVILRCVPISNHLYFYWYRQILGQKVEFLVSFYNNEISEKSEIFDDQFSVERPDGSNFTLKIRSTKLEDSAMYFCAGSGNQETQYFGPGTRLLVL.

CDR3 nucleotides: TGTGCCAGCAGTTACAGACAGGGGGCTTCCTACGAGCAGTACTTC. Translating gives CASSYRQGASYEQYF. The chain recombines TRBV28 with TRBJ2-7, with 10 nucleotides matching TRBD1. The CDR3 covers 15 residues. The V segment lost 4 bases and the J segment 1 base; nucleotides outside the gene matches: 4. Germline V gene data show CDR1 as MDHEN and CDR2 as SYDVKM.

This chain connects TRBV14 to TRBJ1-5; TRBD1 might be the D (6 bases). CDR1 and CDR2 (germline): SGHDN, FVKESK. This CDR3 contains 16 residues. V lost 8 bases to trimming and J lost 4 bases, with 21 bases between them. The CDR3 protein is CASCPTQGFGNQPQHF. CDR3 DNA sequence: TGTGCCAGCTGTCCTACACAGGGATTTGGGAATCAGCCCCAGCATTTT.

The V gene is TRBV18, the J gene TRBJ1-5; tentative D call: TRBD1 (6 bases). The germline CDR1 and CDR2 sequences are KGHSH and LQKENI. The V end was cut by 3 bases, the J end by 9 bases, with 27 bases between. This CDR3 has 18 residues. The CDR3 DNA is TGTGCCAGCTCACCCCCGATCTCAGGGGACGAGAATCGCAGGCCCCAGCATTTT. Translating gives CASSPPISGDENRRPQHF.